This note documents a single TCR beta chain sequence. This clone has only a few counts. The clone's antigen remains unknown. No clone much larger than this one lies a single base away; base qualities are absent. The CDR3 has 16 amino acids, counting the end cysteine and phenylalanine. CDR3 DNA only is kept here, 48 bases in frame from base 1. CDR1 and CDR2 are drawn from the germline V gene: SGHVS, FQNEAQ. The V end gives up 5 bases and the J end 1 base, leaving 10 bases in the junction not matched to a gene. The entire isolated RNA was reverse transcribed using the High Capacity cDNA Reverse Transcription Kit, and thus expressed TCRB transcripts were sequenced. Deep immunoSEQ sequencing was performed on naive, central memory and regulatory T cell samples, with an average of roughly 3.3 million total reads per sample. Sorted cells were lysed in RLT buffer and RNA was extracted with DNase-treated RNeasy Micro or Mini kits, depending on cell number. To prevent cross-contamination, each cell subset was processed individually, whereas patient and healthy donor samples were processed jointly. Using the immunoSEQ multiplex PCR, TCRB sequences were amplified from cDNA into 87-bp fragments spanning the CDR3 region. Sequencing of the amplicons was done on the Illumina HiSeq platform. In the source study's methods: Synthetic template baselines were used to correct PCR bias computationally, reads within Hamming distance 2 were collapsed together, and singletons that could not be merged were discarded. Reads were aligned against IMGT so that V, D and J genes, CDR3 length and insertions or deletions at six rearrangement sites could be assigned. Within each subset, clonotype counts were normalized to sorted cell number, after which true diversity and Gini coefficients were computed with the tcR R package. The overlap coefficient, calculated on TCRB nucleotide sequences, was used to measure repertoire sharing. TCRdb mirrors the immuneACCESS table, restricted to in-frame sequences. Some clones are absent from its copies; in checked studies, under half trace to an unresolved V gene, and the reason for the others is unknown. V and J calls plus clone size are reproduced from that table; the DNA served to infer D and trimming. The sample table records about 170,000 clones; less than 9.5% of these occur just once. 0.94% of the sample belongs to the ten largest clones.

This entry comes from a study of beta chain features in type 1 diabetes listed by TCRdb under 2018. Turning to the overall study: No differences in mean age, gender distribution, total cell number or subset yield were found between patients and healthy donors. The study compared the TCRB repertoires of sorted circulating CD4+ T cell subsets in recently diagnosed type 1 diabetes patients with those in matched healthy donors. Regulatory and stem cell-like memory subsets were isolated from only 8 patients and roughly eight healthy donors, whereas naive and central memory subsets came from all 30 or so donors. A total of 90 million to 130 million sorted cells were examined across all samples, and a strong correlation was observed between cell number per subset and RNA yield. Findings and caveats that apply to the study as a whole: Because small numbers of individuals were included in the HLA sub-analyses, any influence of HLA type on TCRB rearrangement was left unresolved. Because cDNA was sequenced instead of genomic DNA, highly expressing activated cells could be over-represented, though the groups showed no difference in activation or CD3 levels. Shorter templates might have been favored by PCR, but patient and control samples were amplified and corrected together, so both groups would have been affected equally by any skew. Type 1 diabetes patients showed a moderate but significant shortening of TCRB CDR3 length in all four CD4+ subsets. Patients with type 1 diabetes made fewer insertions and deleted more nucleotides at VDJ recombination sites, implying thymic rearrangement abnormalities. Naive, central memory and regulatory TCRB repertoires appeared more similar among patients than among healthy donors.

Each donor gave one peripheral blood draw, about 110 mL on average, collected into heparinised tubes. Using a panel that included CD45RO, CCR7, CD25, CD127, CD95 and CD27, naive, central memory, regulatory and stem cell-like memory CD4+ T cells were sorted on a BD FACSAria II. Purity was above 95% for every sorted population. PBMCs were separated immediately by Lymphoprep density gradient centrifugation and were stained directly, without being cultured. Samples were stained and sorted in pairs, with one healthy donor and one patient per experiment, so that batch effects were minimized. The chain joins TRBV7-8 to TRBJ2-7; a stretch of 8 junction bases matches TRBD2. Specimen: central memory CD4+ T cells from blood. This clonotype was obtained from a woman in her thirties or forties with type 1 diabetes. The CDR3 reads as follows: CASSARGSGGSYEQYF. At the DNA level, the sequence is TGTGCCAGCAGCGCCCGCGGGAGCGGGGGTTCCTACGAGCAGTACTTC. Reference TRBV7-8 and TRBJ2-7 genes cover what lies past the CDR3, so the full variable domain is GAGVSQSPRYKVAKRGQDVALRCDPISGHVSLFWYQQALGQGPEFLTYFQNEAQLDKSGLPSDRFFAERPEGSVSTLKIQRTQQEDSAVYLCASSARGSGGSYEQYFGPGTRLTVT.